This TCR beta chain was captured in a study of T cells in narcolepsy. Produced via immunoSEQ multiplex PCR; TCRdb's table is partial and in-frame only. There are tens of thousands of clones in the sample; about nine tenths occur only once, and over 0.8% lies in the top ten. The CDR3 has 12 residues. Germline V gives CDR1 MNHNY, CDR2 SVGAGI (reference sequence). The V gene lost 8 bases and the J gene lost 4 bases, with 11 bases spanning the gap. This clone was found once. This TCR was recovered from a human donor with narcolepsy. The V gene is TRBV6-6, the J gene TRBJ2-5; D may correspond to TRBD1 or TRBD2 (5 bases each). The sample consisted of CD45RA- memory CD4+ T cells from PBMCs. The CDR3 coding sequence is TGTGCCAGCGGGGGAGATCGAGAGACCCAGTACTTC. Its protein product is CASGGDRETQYF.